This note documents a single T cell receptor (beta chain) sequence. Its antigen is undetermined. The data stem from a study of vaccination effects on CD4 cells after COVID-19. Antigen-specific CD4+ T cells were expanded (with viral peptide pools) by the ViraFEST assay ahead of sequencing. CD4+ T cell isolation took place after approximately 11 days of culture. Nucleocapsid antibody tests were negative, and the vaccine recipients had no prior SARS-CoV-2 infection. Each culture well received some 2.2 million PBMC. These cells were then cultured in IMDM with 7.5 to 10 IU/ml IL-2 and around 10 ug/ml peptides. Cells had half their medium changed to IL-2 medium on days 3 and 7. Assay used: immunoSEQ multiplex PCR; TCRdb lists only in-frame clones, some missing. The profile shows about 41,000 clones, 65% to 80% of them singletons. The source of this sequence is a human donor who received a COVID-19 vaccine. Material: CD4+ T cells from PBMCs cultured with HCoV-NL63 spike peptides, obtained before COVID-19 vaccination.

CDR3: CASSQAPAGGPWETQYF. CDR3 nucleotide sequence: TGCGCCAGCAGCCAAGCACCGGCGGGGGGGCCGTGGGAGACCCAGTACTTC. The V gene is TRBV4-3, the J gene TRBJ2-5; 9 bases match TRBD2. With 1 base clipped from V and 5 bases from J, the junction kept 11 bases outside the gene matches. The V gene's germline CDR1 is LGHNA and CDR2 YSLEER. The CDR3 has 17 residues.